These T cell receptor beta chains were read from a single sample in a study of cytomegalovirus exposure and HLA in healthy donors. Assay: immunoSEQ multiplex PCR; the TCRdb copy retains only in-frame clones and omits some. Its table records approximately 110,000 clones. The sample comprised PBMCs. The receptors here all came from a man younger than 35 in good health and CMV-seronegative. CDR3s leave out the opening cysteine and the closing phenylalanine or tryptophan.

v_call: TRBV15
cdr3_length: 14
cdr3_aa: ATSRDPSGSPNEQF

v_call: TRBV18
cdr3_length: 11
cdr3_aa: ASSTGQNTEAF

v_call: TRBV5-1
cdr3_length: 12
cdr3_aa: ASSLGGGTETQY

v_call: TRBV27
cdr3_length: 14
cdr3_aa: ASSLSMTGRPYEQY

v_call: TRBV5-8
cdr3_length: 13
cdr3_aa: ASSRILAATDTQY

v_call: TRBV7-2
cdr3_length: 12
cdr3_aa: ASSLQGGAETQY

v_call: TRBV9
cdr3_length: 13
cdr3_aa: ASSATGFGSYEQY

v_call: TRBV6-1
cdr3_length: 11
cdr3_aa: ASSEALLGGYT

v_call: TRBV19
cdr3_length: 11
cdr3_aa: ASEKGQGYEQY

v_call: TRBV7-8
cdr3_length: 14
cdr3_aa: ASSLGGDRRYQPQH

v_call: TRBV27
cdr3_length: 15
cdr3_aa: ASSPNPGTRGFYEQY

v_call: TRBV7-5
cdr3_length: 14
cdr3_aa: ARSPMEREIQETQY

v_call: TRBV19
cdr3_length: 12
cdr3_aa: ASSRLRDTGEQY

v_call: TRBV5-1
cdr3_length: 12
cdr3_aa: ASSSGLSNYGYT

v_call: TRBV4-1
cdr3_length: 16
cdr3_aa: ASSQDPGGYNAGQPQH

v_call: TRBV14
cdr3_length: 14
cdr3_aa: ASKDTERGAGNTIY

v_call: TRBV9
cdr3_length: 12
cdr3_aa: ASNMAGENTEAF

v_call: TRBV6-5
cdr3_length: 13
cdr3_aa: ASSYSREGVDTQY

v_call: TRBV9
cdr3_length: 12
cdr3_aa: ASSVEDSADTQY

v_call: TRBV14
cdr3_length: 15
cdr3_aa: ASSQRDFSSYNSPLH

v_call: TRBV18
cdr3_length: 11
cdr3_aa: ASSSVQGQQAF

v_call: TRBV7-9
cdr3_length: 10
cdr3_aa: ASSSGQSWQY

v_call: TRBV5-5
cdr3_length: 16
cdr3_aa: ASSLGPSGSIRAYEQY